This entry describes one TCR beta chain. Assay used: immunoSEQ multiplex PCR; TCRdb lists only in-frame clones, some missing. The table includes a few hundred thousand clones, approximately 90% detected once. The V gene's germline CDR1 is ENHRY and CDR2 SYGVKD. CDR3 length: 11 amino acids. Trimming stripped 3 bases from V and 9 bases from J, with 6 bases between. The entry originates in a study of blood T cell repertoires in COVID-19. V gene TRBV10-3 combines with J gene TRBJ1-3, with D hard to call. This clonotype originated in a woman aged 25 to 39 who had recovered from COVID-19. The sequenced sample consisted of PBMCs or T cells enriched from blood (not recorded which). The CDR3 loop reads CAISDQSTIYF. The CDR3, as DNA: TGTGCCATCAGTGATCAGTCCACCATATATTTT.